This TCR beta chain was profiled in a study of CD8+CD57+ T cells in acquired aplastic anemia. For CDR3 and TCR beta VDJ profiling, genomic DNA was the template used. A single record per CDR3 protein comes from TCRdb applying MiXCR to the reads. The sample contains approximately 470,000 distinct CDR3 sequences, roughly 34% of which appear only once. The CDR3 spans 13 residues. The V end lost 5 bases, the J end lost 2 bases, and 12 bases lay between the germline ends. CDR1 and CDR2 (germline): DFQATT, SNEGSKA (reference sequence). To note about this clonotype: Antigen: not known.

Whoever was chosen for sequencing had shown CD8+CD57+ cell expansion by flow cytometry. Study results and limitations: No significant patient-versus-control difference appeared in CD8+ Simpson's diversity. Patients and controls shared 25 to 35 CD8+ CDR3 sequences, which appeared highly expressed in patients and within their immunodominant clones.

Sequenced sample: sorted CD4+, CD8+, or CD8+CD57+ T cells (not recorded which) from PBMCs. The TCR was taken from a human donor with aplastic anemia. V usage is TRBV20-1 and J usage is TRBJ1-2, with D possibly TRBD1 on 6 matching bases. The DNA for the CDR3 is TGCAGTGCTCCTGCAGGGGAAAACTATGGCTACACCTTC. Encoded protein: CSAPAGENYGYTF.